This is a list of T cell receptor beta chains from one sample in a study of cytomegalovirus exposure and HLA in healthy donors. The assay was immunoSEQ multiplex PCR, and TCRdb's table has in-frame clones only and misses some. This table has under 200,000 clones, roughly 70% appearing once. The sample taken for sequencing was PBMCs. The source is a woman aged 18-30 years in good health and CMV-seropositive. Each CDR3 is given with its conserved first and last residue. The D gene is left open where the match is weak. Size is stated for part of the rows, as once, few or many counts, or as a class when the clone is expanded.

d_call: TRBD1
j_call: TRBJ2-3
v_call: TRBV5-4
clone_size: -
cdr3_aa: CASSFVRGSDTQYF
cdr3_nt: TGTGCCAGCAGCTTTGTCAGGGGGTCCGATACGCAGTATTTT

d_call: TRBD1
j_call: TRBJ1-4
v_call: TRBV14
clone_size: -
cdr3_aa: CASSLGQLTGGEKLFF
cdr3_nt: TGTGCCAGCAGCCTGGGACAGCTCACTGGGGGTGAAAAACTGTTTTTT

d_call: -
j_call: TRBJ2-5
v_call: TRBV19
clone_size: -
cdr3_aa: CASSIGGGRETQYF
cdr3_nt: TGTGCCAGTAGTATAGGTGGAGGGAGAGAGACCCAGTACTTC

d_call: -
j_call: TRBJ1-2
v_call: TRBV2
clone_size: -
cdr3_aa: CAKEEGFGYTF
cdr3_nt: TGTGCCAAGGAGGAGGGATTTGGCTACACCTTC

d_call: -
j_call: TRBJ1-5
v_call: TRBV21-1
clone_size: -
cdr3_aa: CASSRSGTGRQPQHF
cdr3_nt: TGTGCCAGCAGCAGGTCCGGGACAGGGCGACAGCCCCAGCATTTT

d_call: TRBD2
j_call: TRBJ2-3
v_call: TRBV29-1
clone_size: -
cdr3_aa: CSVDGGAADTQYF
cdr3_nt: TGCAGCGTTGACGGGGGGGCAGCAGATACGCAGTATTTT

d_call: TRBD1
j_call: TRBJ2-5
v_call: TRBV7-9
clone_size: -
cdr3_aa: CASSLVETGGMETQYF
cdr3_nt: TGTGCCAGCAGCTTAGTCGAGACAGGGGGGATGGAGACCCAGTACTTC

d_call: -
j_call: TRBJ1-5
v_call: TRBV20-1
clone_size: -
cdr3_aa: CSAGGYQPQHF
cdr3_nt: TGCAGTGCCGGGGGATATCAGCCCCAGCATTTT

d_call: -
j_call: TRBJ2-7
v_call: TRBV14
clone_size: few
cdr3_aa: CASSLQEAGYHEQYF
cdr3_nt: TGTGCCAGCAGTCTCCAAGAAGCAGGGTACCACGAGCAGTACTTC

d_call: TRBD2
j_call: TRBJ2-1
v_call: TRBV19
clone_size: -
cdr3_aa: CASSIRTSGGPNNEQFF
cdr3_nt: TGTGCCAGTAGTATTCGGACTAGCGGAGGCCCCAACAATGAGCAGTTCTTC

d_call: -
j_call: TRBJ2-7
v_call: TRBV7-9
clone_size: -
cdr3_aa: CSSSPSYEQYF
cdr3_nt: TGTTCCAGCAGCCCCTCTTACGAGCAGTACTTC

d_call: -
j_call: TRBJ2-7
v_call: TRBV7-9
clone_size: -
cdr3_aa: CASTFGGYYEQYF
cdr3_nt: TGTGCCAGCACTTTCGGAGGGTACTACGAGCAGTACTTC

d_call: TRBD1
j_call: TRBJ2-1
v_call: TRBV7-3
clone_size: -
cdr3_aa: CASSSGQYNEQFF
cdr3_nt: TGTGCCAGCAGCTCGGGACAGTACAATGAGCAGTTCTTC

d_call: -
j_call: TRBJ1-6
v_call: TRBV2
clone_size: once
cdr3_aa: CASRVLGDGNSPLHF
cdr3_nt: TGTGCCAGCAGGGTCCTAGGGGATGGTAATTCACCCCTCCACTTT

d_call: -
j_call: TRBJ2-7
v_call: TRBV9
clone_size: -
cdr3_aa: CASSATGSSYEQYF
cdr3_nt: TGTGCCAGCAGCGCGACAGGTTCTTCCTACGAGCAGTACTTC

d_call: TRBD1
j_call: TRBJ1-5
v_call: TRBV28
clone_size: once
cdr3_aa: CASRRTGEWQPQHF
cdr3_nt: TGTGCCAGCCGAAGGACAGGTGAATGGCAGCCCCAGCATTTT

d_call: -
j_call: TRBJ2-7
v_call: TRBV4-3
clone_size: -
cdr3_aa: CASSQDTGHNSYEQYF
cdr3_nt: TGCGCCAGCAGCCAGGACACGGGCCATAACTCCTACGAGCAGTACTTC

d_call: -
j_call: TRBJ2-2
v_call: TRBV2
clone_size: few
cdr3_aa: CASSVQGPGTGELFF
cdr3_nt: TGTGCCAGCAGTGTACAGGGCCCAGGCACCGGGGAGCTGTTTTTT

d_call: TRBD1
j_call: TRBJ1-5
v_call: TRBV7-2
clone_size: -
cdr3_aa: CASSLAGGGQPQHF
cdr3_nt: TGTGCCAGCAGCTTAGCAGGGGGCGGTCAGCCCCAGCATTTT

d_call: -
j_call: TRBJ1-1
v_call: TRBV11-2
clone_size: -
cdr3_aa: CASSLVWGDTEAFF
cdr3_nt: TGTGCCAGCAGCTTAGTGTGGGGCGACACTGAAGCTTTCTTT

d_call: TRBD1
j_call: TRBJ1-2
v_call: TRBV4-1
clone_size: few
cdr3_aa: CASSQDRGQDNYGYTF
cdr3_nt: TGCGCCAGCAGCCAAGATCGAGGACAGGACAACTATGGCTACACCTTC

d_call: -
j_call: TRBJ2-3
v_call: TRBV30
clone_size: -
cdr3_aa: CAWSVRTGSTDTQYF
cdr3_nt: TGTGCCTGGAGTGTACGGACGGGGAGCACAGATACGCAGTATTTT

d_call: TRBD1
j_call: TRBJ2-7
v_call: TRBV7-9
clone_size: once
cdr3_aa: CASSLSTGGYGEQYF
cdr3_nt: TGTGCCAGCAGCTTATCGACAGGGGGTTATGGCGAGCAGTACTTC

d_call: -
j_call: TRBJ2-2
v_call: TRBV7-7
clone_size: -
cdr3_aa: CASSLTSATRELFF
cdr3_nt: TGTGCTAGCAGCTTAACAAGCGCGACCCGGGAGCTGTTTTTT

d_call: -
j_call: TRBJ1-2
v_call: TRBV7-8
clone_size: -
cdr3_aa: CASSLRTEANYGYTF
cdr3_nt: TGTGCCAGCAGCTTAAGGACAGAAGCTAACTATGGCTACACCTTC

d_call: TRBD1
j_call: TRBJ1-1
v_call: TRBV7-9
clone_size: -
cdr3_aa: CSSSLTPVSGGANTEAFF
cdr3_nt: TGTTCCAGCAGCTTAACCCCCGTATCAGGGGGCGCGAACACTGAAGCTTTCTTT

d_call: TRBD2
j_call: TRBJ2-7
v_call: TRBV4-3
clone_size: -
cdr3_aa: CASSQDPRTSSYEQYF
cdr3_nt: TGCGCCAGCAGCCAAGATCCACGGACTAGCTCCTACGAGCAGTACTTC

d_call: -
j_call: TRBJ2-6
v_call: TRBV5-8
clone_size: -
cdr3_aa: CASSTDRNVLTF
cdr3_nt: TGTGCCAGCAGCACCGACAGAAACGTCCTGACTTTC

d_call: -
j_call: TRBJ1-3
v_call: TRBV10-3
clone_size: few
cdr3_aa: CAISESLATSGNTIYF
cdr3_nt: TGTGCCATCAGTGAGTCGTTAGCGACCTCTGGAAACACCATATATTTT

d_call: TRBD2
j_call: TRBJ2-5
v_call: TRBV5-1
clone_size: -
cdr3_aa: CASSGTSGGAETQYF
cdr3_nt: TGCGCCAGCAGCGGTACTAGCGGGGGGGCTGAGACCCAGTACTTC

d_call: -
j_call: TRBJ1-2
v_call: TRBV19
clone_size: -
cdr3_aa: CASSIGTVGYTF
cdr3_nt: TGTGCCAGTAGTATAGGGACAGTTGGCTACACCTTC

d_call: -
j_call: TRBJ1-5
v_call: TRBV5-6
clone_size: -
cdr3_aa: CASSPGIGNQPQHF
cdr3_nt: TGTGCCAGCAGCCCAGGGATTGGCAATCAGCCCCAGCATTTT

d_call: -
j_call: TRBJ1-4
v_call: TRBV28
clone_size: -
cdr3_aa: CASRPGGLNEKLFF
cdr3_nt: TGTGCCAGCAGGCCTGGCGGGCTTAATGAAAAACTGTTTTTT

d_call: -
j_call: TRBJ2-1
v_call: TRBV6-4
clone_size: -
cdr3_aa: CASSEGRLVGEQFF
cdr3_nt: TGTGCCAGCAGTGAAGGCCGACTAGTCGGTGAGCAGTTCTTC

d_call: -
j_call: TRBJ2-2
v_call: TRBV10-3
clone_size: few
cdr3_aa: CAILRQKNTGELFF
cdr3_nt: TGTGCCATCCTAAGACAGAAAAACACCGGGGAGCTGTTTTTT

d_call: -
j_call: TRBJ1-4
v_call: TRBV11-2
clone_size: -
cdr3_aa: CASRPGGYEREKLFF
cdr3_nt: TGTGCCAGCAGGCCGGGGGGATACGAGAGGGAAAAACTGTTTTTT

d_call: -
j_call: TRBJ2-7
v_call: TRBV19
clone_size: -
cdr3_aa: CATEGGSYEQYF
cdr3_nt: TGTGCCACCGAGGGGGGGTCCTACGAGCAGTACTTC

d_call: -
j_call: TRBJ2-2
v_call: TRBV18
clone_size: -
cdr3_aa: CASSPLTGDNTGELFF
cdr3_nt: TGTGCCAGCTCACCTCTAACAGGAGATAACACCGGGGAGCTGTTTTTT

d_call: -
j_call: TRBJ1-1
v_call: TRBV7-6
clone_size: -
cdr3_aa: CASSLREGTEAFF
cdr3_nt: TGTGCCAGCAGCTTAAGGGAGGGCACTGAAGCTTTCTTT

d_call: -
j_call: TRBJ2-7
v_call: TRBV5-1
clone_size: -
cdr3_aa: CASSTGGVSLSYEQYF
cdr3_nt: TGCGCCAGCAGTACCGGCGGGGTTTCCCTTTCCTACGAGCAGTACTTC

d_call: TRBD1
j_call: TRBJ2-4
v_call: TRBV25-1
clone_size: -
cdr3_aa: CASSANDRVLAKNIQYF
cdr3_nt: TGTGCCAGCAGTGCCAATGACAGGGTACTAGCCAAAAACATTCAGTACTTC

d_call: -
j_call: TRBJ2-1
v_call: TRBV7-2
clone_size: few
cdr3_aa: CASSLAGGPHNEQFF
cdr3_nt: TGTGCCAGCAGCTTAGCCGGGGGGCCCCACAATGAGCAGTTCTTC

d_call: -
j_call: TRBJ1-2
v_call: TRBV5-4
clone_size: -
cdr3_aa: CASSSREMLGVEYGYTF
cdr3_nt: TGTGCCAGCAGCTCCCGCGAAATGCTCGGGGTAGAGTATGGCTACACCTTC

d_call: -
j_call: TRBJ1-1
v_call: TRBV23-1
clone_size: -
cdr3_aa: CASSQSKGGGGEGTEAFF
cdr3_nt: TGCGCCAGCAGTCAATCCAAAGGGGGGGGCGGAGAGGGAACTGAAGCTTTCTTT

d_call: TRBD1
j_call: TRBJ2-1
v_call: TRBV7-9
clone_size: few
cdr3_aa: CASSLGGGQGSNEQFF
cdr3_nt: TGTGCCAGCAGCTTAGGAGGGGGACAGGGCTCGAATGAGCAGTTCTTC

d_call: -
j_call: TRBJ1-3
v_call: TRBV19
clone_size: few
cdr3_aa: CASSIPGSTGNTIYF
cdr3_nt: TGTGCCAGTAGTATACCGGGAAGTACTGGAAACACCATATATTTT

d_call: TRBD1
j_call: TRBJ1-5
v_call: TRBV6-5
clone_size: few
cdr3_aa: CASSYSKDRAQPQHF
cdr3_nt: TGTGCCAGCAGTTACTCGAAGGACAGGGCTCAGCCCCAGCATTTT

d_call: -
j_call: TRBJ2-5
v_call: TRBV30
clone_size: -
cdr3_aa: CAWKASWGETQYF
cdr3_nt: TGTGCCTGGAAGGCTAGCTGGGGAGAGACCCAGTACTTC

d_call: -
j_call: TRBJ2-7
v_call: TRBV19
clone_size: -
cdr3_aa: CASSMLRGYEQYF
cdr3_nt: TGTGCCAGTAGTATGCTGCGAGGCTACGAGCAGTACTTC

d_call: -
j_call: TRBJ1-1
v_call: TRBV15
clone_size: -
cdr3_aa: CATSRDEGVEAFF
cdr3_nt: TGTGCCACCAGCAGAGATGAAGGGGTTGAAGCTTTCTTT

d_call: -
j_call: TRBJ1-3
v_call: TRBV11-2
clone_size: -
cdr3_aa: CASSSLPTDLWGNTIYF
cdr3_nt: TGTGCCAGCAGCTCACTACCGACAGATCTCTGGGGAAACACCATATATTTT

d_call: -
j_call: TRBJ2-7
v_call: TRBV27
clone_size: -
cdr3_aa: CASSAGISYEQYF
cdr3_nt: TGTGCCAGCAGTGCCGGGATATCCTACGAGCAGTACTTC